This T cell receptor (beta chain) was found in a study of response to subunit inactivated influenza vaccine. Study results and limitations: The authors suggested that every seasonal influenza vaccination recruits few new T cells.

This clonotype was observed many times. Its antigen remains unknown. Each CDR3 protein is one row after TCRdb ran MiXCR on the RT-PCR reads. The data contain approximately 480,000 distinct CDR3 sequences, approximately 11% of them singletons. This CDR3 region has 14 residues. V lost 5 bases and J 1 base, leaving 12 bases between the germline ends. Germline V CDR1 and CDR2: SGHTA, FQGNSA. The source was PBMCs from blood, collected 45 days after vaccination. The chain carries TRBV7-2 and TRBJ2-7, with a weak D call TRBD2 (6 bases). This TCR came from a man in his forties or fifties who received an inactivated influenza vaccine. The CDR3 loop reads CASSQEGWSYEQYF. The CDR3 DNA reads TGTGCCAGCAGCCAGGAGGGGTGGTCCTACGAGCAGTACTTC.